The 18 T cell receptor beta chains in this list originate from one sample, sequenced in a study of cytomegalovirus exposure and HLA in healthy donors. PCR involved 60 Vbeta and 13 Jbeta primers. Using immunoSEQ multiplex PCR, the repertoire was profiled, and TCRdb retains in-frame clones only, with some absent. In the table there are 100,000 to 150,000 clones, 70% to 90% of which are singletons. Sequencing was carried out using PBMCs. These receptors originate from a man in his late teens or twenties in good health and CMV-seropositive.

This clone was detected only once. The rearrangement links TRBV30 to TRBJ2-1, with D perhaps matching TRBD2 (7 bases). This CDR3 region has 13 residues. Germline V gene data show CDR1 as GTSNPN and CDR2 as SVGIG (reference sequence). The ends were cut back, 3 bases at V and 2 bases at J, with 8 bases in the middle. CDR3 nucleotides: TGTGCCTGGAGCGGGGGGCCCTACAATGAGCAGTTCTTC. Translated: CAWSGGPYNEQFF.

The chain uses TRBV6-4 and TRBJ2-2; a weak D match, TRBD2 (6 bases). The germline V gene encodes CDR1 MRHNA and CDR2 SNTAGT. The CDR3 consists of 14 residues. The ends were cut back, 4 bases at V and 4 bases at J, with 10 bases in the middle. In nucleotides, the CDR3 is TGTGCCAGCAGTGTGGAGGGATTCACCGGGGAGCTGTTTTTT. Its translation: CASSVEGFTGELFF.

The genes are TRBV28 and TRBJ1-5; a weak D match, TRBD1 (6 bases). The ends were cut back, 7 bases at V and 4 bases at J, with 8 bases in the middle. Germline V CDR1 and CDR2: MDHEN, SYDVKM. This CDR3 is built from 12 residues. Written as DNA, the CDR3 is TGTGCCAGCAACCAGGGGAATCAGCCCCAGCATTTT. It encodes CASNQGNQPQHF.

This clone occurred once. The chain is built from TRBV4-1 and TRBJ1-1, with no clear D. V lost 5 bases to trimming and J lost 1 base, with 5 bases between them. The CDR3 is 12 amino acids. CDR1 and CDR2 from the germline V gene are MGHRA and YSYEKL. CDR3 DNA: TGCGCCAGCAGCGAGGGGAACACTGAAGCTTTCTTT. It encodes CASSEGNTEAFF.

CDR3 region: CASSRGDSYGYTF. CDR3 nucleotide sequence: TGTGCCAGCAGTCGAGGGGACTCTTATGGCTACACCTTC. This sequence joins TRBV2 and TRBJ1-2, with D tentatively TRBD1 (5 bases). From germline, CDR1 is SNHLY and CDR2 FYNNEI. Trimming stripped 5 bases from V and 5 bases from J, with 12 bases between. The CDR3 is 13 amino acids.

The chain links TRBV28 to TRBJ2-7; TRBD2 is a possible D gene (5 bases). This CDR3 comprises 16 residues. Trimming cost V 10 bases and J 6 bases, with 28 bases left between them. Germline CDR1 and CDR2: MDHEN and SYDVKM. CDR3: CAKTPTQRTNPTEQYF. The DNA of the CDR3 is TGTGCCAAGACTCCCACCCAGCGGACCAATCCCACCGAGCAGTACTTC. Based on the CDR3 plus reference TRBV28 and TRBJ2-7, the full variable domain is DVKVTQSSRYLVKRTGEKVFLECVQDMDHENMFWYRQDPGLGLRLIYFSYDVKMKEKGDIPEGYSVSREKKERFSLILESASTNQTSMYLCAKTPTQRTNPTEQYFGPGTRLTVT.

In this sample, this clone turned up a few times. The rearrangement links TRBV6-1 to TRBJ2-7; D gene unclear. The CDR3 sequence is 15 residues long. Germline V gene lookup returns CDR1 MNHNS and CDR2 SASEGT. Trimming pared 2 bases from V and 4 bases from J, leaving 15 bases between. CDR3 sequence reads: CASSEYGFEFYEQYF. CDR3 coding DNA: TGTGCCAGCAGTGAATACGGGTTCGAGTTTTACGAGCAGTACTTC.

This CDR3 is CASSQAHGGTGELFF. Here the CDR3 DNA reads TGCGCCAGCAGCCAGGCACATGGAGGCACCGGGGAGCTGTTTTTT. V gene TRBV4-1 combines with J gene TRBJ2-2, with D possibly TRBD2 on 5 matching bases. V was shortened by 3 bases and J by 4 bases, with 12 bases between the two germline ends. CDR3 length equals 15 residues. CDR1 MGHRA and CDR2 YSYEKL come from the germline V gene.

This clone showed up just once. CDR3 nucleotide sequence: TGTGCCAGCAGCTTCGGGGAGGCTAATGAAAAACTGTTTTTT. This sequence encodes CASSFGEANEKLFF. This rearrangement joins TRBV5-6 to TRBJ1-4; D remains ambiguous. This CDR3 is built from 14 residues. V was trimmed by 2 bases and J by 3 bases, leaving 8 bases between them. Germline V gene data show CDR1 as SGHDT and CDR2 as YYEEEE.

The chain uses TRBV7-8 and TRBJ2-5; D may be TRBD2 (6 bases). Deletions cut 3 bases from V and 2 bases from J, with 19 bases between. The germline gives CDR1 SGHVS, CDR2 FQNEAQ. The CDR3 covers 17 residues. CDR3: CASSLSARGLLQETQYF. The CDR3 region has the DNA TGTGCCAGCAGCTTGTCGGCCCGGGGACTGCTTCAAGAGACCCAGTACTTC.

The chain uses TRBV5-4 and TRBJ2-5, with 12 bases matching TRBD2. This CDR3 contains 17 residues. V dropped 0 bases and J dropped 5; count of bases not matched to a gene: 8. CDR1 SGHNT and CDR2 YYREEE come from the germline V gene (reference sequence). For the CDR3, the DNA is TGTGCCAGCAGCTTGGGAGCTAGCGGGGGGGCGGGGGAGACCCAGTACTTC. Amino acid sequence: CASSLGASGGAGETQYF.

The CDR3 DNA sequence: TGTGCCTGGAGTCTAAGAGGGGCCAACGTCCTGACTTTC. This codes for CAWSLRGANVLTF. The chain recombines TRBV30 with TRBJ2-6; the D is unclear. The CDR3 has 13 amino acids. V was trimmed by 2 bases and J by 4 bases, leaving 6 bases between them. CDR1 is GTSNPN, CDR2 SVGIG, per germline (reference sequence).

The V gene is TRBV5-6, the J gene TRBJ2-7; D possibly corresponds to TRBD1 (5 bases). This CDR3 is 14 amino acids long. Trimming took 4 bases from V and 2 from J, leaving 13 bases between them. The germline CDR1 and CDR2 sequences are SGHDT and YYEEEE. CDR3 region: CASSPGYPPYEQYF. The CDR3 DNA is TGTGCCAGCAGCCCAGGGTACCCTCCCTACGAGCAGTACTTC.

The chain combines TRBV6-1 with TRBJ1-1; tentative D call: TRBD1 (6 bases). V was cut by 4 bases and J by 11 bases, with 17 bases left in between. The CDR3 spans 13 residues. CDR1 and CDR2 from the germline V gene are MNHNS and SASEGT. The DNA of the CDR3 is TGTGCCAGCAGTGCTGGACAGCTTTTTTCTGCTTTCTTT. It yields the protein CASSAGQLFSAFF.

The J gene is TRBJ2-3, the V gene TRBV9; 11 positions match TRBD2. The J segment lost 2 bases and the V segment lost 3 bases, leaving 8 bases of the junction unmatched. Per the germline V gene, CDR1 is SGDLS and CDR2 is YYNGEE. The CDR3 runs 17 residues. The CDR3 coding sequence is TGTGCCAGCAGCGGTCCCCTAGCGGGGGGCCCCACAGATACGCAGTATTTT. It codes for CASSGPLAGGPTDTQYF. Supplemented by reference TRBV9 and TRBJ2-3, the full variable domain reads DSGVTQTPKHLITATGQRVTLRCSPRSGDLSVYWYQQSLDQGLQFLIQYYNGEERAKGNILERFSAQQFPDLHSELNLSSLELGDSALYFCASSGPLAGGPTDTQYFGPGTRLTVL.

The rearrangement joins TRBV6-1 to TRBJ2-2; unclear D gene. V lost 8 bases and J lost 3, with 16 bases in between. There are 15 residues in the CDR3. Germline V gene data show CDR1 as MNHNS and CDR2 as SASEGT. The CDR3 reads CASGGAVRDTGELFF. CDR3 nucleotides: TGTGCCAGCGGCGGCGCCGTTCGCGACACCGGGGAGCTGTTTTTT.

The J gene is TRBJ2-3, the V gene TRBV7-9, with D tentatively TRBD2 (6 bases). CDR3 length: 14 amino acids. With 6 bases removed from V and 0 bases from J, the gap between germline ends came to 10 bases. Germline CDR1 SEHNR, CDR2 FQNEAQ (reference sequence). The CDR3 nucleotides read TGTGCCAGCAGGTCCGCGGGAAGCACAGATACGCAGTATTTT. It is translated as CASRSAGSTDTQYF.

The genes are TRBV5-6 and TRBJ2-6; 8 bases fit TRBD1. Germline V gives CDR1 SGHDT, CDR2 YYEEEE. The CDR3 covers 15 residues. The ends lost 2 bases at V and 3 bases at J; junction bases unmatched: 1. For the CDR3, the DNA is TGTGCCAGCAGCTTAACAGGGGGTGGGGCCAACGTCCTGACTTTC. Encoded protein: CASSLTGGGANVLTF. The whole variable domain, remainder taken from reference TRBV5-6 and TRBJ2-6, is DAGVTQSPTHLIKTRGQQVTLRCSPKSGHDTVSWYQQALGQGPQFIFQYYEEEERQRGNFPDRFSGHQFPNYSSELNVNALLLGDSALYLCASSLTGGGANVLTFGAGSRLTVL.